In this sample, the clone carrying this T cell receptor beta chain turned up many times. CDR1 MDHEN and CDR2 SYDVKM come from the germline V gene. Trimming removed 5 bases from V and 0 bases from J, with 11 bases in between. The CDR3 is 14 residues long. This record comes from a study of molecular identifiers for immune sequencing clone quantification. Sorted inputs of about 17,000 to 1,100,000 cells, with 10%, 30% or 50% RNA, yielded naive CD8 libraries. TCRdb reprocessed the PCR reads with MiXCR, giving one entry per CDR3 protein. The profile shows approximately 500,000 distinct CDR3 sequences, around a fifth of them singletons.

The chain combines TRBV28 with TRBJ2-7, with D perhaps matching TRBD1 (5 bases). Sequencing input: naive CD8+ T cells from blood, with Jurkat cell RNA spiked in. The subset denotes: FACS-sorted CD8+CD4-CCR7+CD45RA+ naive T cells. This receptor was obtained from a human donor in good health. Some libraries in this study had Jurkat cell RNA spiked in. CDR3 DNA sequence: TGTGCCAGCAGTACATCCGACAGCTCCTACGAGCAGTACTTC. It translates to CASSTSDSSYEQYF.